This T cell receptor (beta chain) emerged from a study of beta chain features in type 1 diabetes. Overall study: Patient and healthy donor groups were alike in age, gender and cell yields. In all, approximately 110 million sorted cells from all samples were analyzed.

Investigators reverse transcribed all isolated RNA, so they sequenced expressed TCRB transcripts. Clones were sequenced by immunoSEQ multiplex PCR, and TCRdb holds only the in-frame ones, with some missing. The table records 600,000 to 700,000 clones, over 10% of them present only once. J gave up 6 bases and V 6 bases, and 7 bases lay outside the gene matches. The germline gives CDR1 SNHLY, CDR2 FYNNEI. CDR3 length: 16 amino acids. Study observations and caveats: Over-representation of high TCR-expressing cells was a possible consequence of cDNA sequencing. Shortening of TCRB CDR3s, moderate but significant, appeared in all four CD4+ subsets of Type 1 diabetes patients.

With regard to this clone: What it binds is not known.

V gene TRBV2 combines with J gene TRBJ2-3, with 15 bases lining up with TRBD2. This clonotype was obtained from a man between 18 and 35 years old with type 1 diabetes. Specimen: naive CD4+ T cells from blood. The CDR3 sequence: CASRVGLAGGRDTQYF. In DNA form, the CDR3 reads TGTGCCAGCAGAGTGGGACTAGCGGGGGGCAGGGATACGCAGTATTTT. The full variable domain, completed using reference TRBV2 and TRBJ2-3, is EPEVTQTPSHQVTQMGQEVILRCVPISNHLYFYWYRQILGQKVEFLVSFYNNEISEKSEIFDDQFSVERPDGSNFTLKIRSTKLEDSAMYFCASRVGLAGGRDTQYFGPGTRLTVL.